These 23 T cell receptor beta chains originate from one sample sequenced in a study of blood T cells in healthy people across ages. The authors ran a second PCR of about 7 to 11 cycles using a sample-barcoded 5' primer and a J-beta primer mix. MiXCR, run by TCRdb on the 5' RACE reads, gives a single entry per CDR3 protein. Here the sample spans hundreds of thousands of distinct CDR3 sequences, roughly half being singletons. The specimen sequenced was blood. The receptor set was obtained from a woman older than 75 in good health.

This CDR3 reads CATDSSYEQYF. Here the CDR3 DNA reads TGTGCCACGGACTCTTCCTACGAGCAGTACTTC. The chain uses TRBV6-6 and TRBJ2-4, with D perhaps TRBD2 (5 bases). The J call may be wrong; the DNA end is better matched by TRBJ2-7. The germline V gene encodes CDR1 MNHNY and CDR2 SVGAGI (reference sequence). The CDR3 consists of 11 residues.

This clonotype was observed a handful of times. This sequence joins TRBV18 and TRBJ1-5, with D perhaps TRBD1 (5 bases). V was clipped by 6 bases and J by 9 bases, with 21 bases between them. The CDR3 totals 15 residues. Germline assignment: CDR1 KGHSH and CDR2 LQKENI. CDR3 region: CASSPGVRGQSPQHF. Written as DNA, the CDR3 is TGTGCCAGCTCCCCGGGAGTACGGGGCCAATCGCCCCAGCATTTT.

CDR3 DNA: TGTGCCAGCAGCTTATCGGGCGCGCCGGGAGATACGCAGTATTTT. Translated: CASSLSGAPGDTQYF. The J gene is TRBJ2-3, the V gene TRBV7-7; D not certain. This CDR3 region has 15 residues. The germline V gene encodes CDR1 SSHAT and CDR2 FNYEAQ (reference sequence). Trimming shortened V by 2 bases and J by 5 bases, and 14 bases separated the two germline ends.

The rearrangement uses TRBV5-1 and TRBJ1-1, with 7 bases aligning to TRBD1. This CDR3 is 14 amino acids long. CDR1 is SGHRS and CDR2 is YFSETQ in the germline V gene. Trimming removed 4 bases from V and 4 bases from J; junction bases left unmatched: 7. The CDR3, as DNA: TGCGCCAGCAGCCCGGACAGGTTGCTCACTGAAGCTTTCTTT. Amino acid sequence: CASSPDRLLTEAFF. Together with reference TRBV5-1 and TRBJ1-1, the CDR3 gives the full variable domain: KAGVTQTPRYLIKTRGQQVTLSCSPISGHRSVSWYQQTPGQGLQFLFEYFSETQRNKGNFPGRFSGRQFSNSRSEMNVSTLELGDSALYLCASSPDRLLTEAFFGQGTRLTVV.

V and J are TRBV3-1 and TRBJ2-5; 8 positions match TRBD2. Germline V gives CDR1 LGHDT, CDR2 YNNKEL (reference sequence). The junction had 12 bases not matched to a gene; V was cut back by 1 base and J by 11 bases. CDR3 size: 15 residues. CDR3 sequence (DNA): TGTGCCAGCAGCCAAGTCCGGGAGGGGTACAATGAGCAGTACTTC. This codes for CASSQVREGYNEQYF.

The chain is built from TRBV7-2 and TRBJ1-5; D unclear. V dropped 3 bases and J dropped 4 bases, with 7 bases sitting between them. Germline V CDR1 and CDR2: SGHTA, FQGNSA. The CDR3 contains 13 residues. CDR3 loop: CASSFDLNQPQHF. The CDR3 DNA follows: TGTGCCAGCAGCTTTGACCTGAATCAGCCCCAGCATTTT.

This clonotype was counted at least ten times. This rearrangement joins TRBV6-6 to TRBJ2-2, with D possibly being TRBD2 (5 bases). V lost 6 bases, J lost 8 bases, and 19 bases lay in between. The CDR3 runs to 15 residues. Germline CDR1 MNHNY, CDR2 SVGAGI (reference sequence). The CDR3 coding sequence is TGTGCCAGCAGACTTTCCGGGGAATATCTAGGGGAGCTGTTTTTT. The encoded protein is CASRLSGEYLGELFF.

With respect to this clonotype: It may be a read error: a sequence one base away is much more abundant. The gene calls are TRBV4-1 and TRBJ2-3; D tentatively reads TRBD1 or TRBD2 (6 bases each). The CDR3 sequence is 15 residues long. CDR1 and CDR2 (germline): MGHRA, YSYEKL. The CDR3 nucleotides are TGCGTCAGCAGCCAGAGGGGGGCCAACACAGATACGCAGTATTTT. Its protein product is CVSSQRGANTDTQYF.

This clonotype showed up just a few times. V is TRBV4-2 and J is TRBJ1-5, with no clear D. The CDR3 consists of 15 residues. Germline V gene data show CDR1 as LGHNA and CDR2 as YNFKEQ. V was cut by 5 bases and J by 4 bases, with 15 bases left in between. DNA of the CDR3: TGTGCCAGCAGCTTACAGAGGCGAGGAAATCAGCCCCAGCATTTT. Translation gives CASSLQRRGNQPQHF.

The gene calls are TRBV7-3 and TRBJ2-5; perhaps TRBD2 as D (5 bases). V was clipped by 3 bases and J by 11 bases, with 22 bases between them. Germline V gene lookup returns CDR1 SGHTA and CDR2 FQGTGA. The CDR3 runs 15 residues. The CDR3 loop is CASSLVGVGEHEQYF. Written as DNA, the CDR3 is TGTGCCAGCAGCTTGGTAGGCGTTGGGGAGCATGAGCAGTACTTC.

As concerns this clonotype: A much larger clone differs from this one at a single base, so this may be a read error. The gene calls are TRBV20-1 and TRBJ2-5; D is uncertain. Per germline, CDR1 DFQATT and CDR2 SNEGSKA (reference sequence). V was trimmed by 3 bases and J by 2 bases, leaving 10 bases between them. The CDR3 runs to 13 residues. The CDR3 here is CSASDHGQETQYF. DNA for the CDR3: TGCAGTGCTAGCGATCACGGACAAGAGACCCAGTACTTC.

The CDR3 protein is CASSPHSGMGNEQFF. For the CDR3, the DNA is TGCGCCAGCAGCCCTCATAGCGGGATGGGCAATGAGCAGTTCTTC. The chain combines TRBV4-1 with TRBJ2-1, with TRBD2 identical over 8 bases. The CDR3 is 15 amino acids. The germline gives CDR1 MGHRA, CDR2 YSYEKL. V shed 4 bases, J shed 6 bases, and the junction held 8 bases outside the gene matches.

The rearrangement uses TRBV6-5 and TRBJ1-2, with TRBD1 as a possible D gene (6 bases). The CDR3 runs 15 residues. Trimming left V 7 bases short and J 4 bases short, with 19 bases between. The germline gives CDR1 MNHEY, CDR2 SVGAGI. For the CDR3, the DNA is TGTGCCAGCACCCCCTACCAGGGGTTGGGCTATGGCTACACCTTC. Protein product: CASTPYQGLGYGYTF.

The CDR3 DNA reads TGTGCCAGCAGCAAGGGACAGGGTAAAAATCAGCCCCAGCATTTT. This gives the protein CASSKGQGKNQPQHF. V gene TRBV5-6 combines with J gene TRBJ1-5, with 9 bases matching TRBD1. This CDR3 is 15 amino acids long. V was pared by 4 bases and J by 4 bases, with 6 bases of the junction left unmatched. Germline CDR1 and CDR2: SGHDT and YYEEEE.

This sequence joins TRBV29-1 and TRBJ2-7; D is ambiguous. V lost 5 bases to trimming and J lost 0 bases, with 8 bases between them. Germline values: CDR1 SQVTM, CDR2 ANQGSEA. The CDR3 consists of 12 residues. The CDR3 spells CSVRVYSYEQYF. CDR3 coding DNA: TGCAGCGTTAGGGTTTACTCCTACGAGCAGTACTTC.

This clonotype was seen at least ten times. The rearrangement uses TRBV7-3 and TRBJ2-7, with 8 nucleotides matching TRBD2. The CDR3 is 15 amino acids. Germline V gene data show CDR1 as SGHTA and CDR2 as FQGTGA. Losses at the gene ends were 2 bases for V and 0 bases for J; bases not matched to a gene: 3. CDR3 nucleotides: TGTGCCAGCAGCTTACAAGCGGGAGTCTCCTACGAGCAGTACTTC. Translating it yields CASSLQAGVSYEQYF.

This clonotype was detected many times. This chain connects TRBV28 to TRBJ2-6; D assignment may be TRBD1 or TRBD2 (5 bases each). CDR3 length: 16 amino acids. Between the trimmed V and J ends, which lost 6 bases and 0 bases, there was a span of 12 bases. CDR1 and CDR2 from the germline V gene are MDHEN and SYDVKM. The CDR3 bases are TGTGCCAGCAGAACGGGGCCGCGCTCTGGGGCCAACGTCCTGACTTTC. Translating gives CASRTGPRSGANVLTF.

At least ten counts were recorded for this clonotype. V usage is TRBV12-3 or TRBV12-4 and J usage is TRBJ2-7; D is undetermined. CDR3 length: 15 residues. The V end was cut by 4 bases, the J end by 0 bases, with 13 bases between. CDR3 in DNA: TGTGCCAGCAGTTATTGGGGTTTTAGCTCCTACGAGCAGTACTTC. Encoded protein: CASSYWGFSSYEQYF.

This clonotype was counted only a few times. V and J are TRBV30 and TRBJ2-3; D gene uncertain. V was clipped by 4 bases and J by 8 bases, with 13 bases between them. The CDR3 is made up of 12 amino acids. The germline gives CDR1 GTSNPN, CDR2 SVGIG (reference sequence). As DNA, the CDR3 is TGTGCCTGGAATCGTGATCCTCCTACGCAGTATTTT. Protein: CAWNRDPPTQYF.

The rearrangement links TRBV29-1 to TRBJ2-3; 8 bases agree with TRBD2. The junction had 7 bases not matched to a gene; V was cut back by 5 bases and J by 3 bases. The V gene's germline CDR1 is SQVTM and CDR2 ANQGSEA. The CDR3 covers 14 residues. The CDR3, as DNA: TGCAGCGTTCGCCCGGGGGGGAAAACAGATACGCAGTATTTT. This translates into CSVRPGGKTDTQYF.

The V call is TRBV11-1, the J call TRBJ2-1; possible D gene TRBD1, 6 bases. V was trimmed by 5 bases and J by 0 bases, leaving 17 bases between them. Germline loops: CDR1 SGHAT, CDR2 FQDESV (reference sequence). This CDR3 contains 17 residues. The CDR3: CASSRRGQPSSYNEQFF. Here the CDR3 DNA reads TGTGCCAGCAGCCGCCGCGGACAGCCCAGCTCCTACAATGAGCAGTTCTTC.

This clonotype was counted many times. This sequence joins TRBV15 and TRBJ2-1; tentatively, D is TRBD1 or TRBD2 (6 bases each). The CDR3 runs 15 residues. V was trimmed by 5 bases and J by 7 bases, leaving 18 bases between them. The germline gives CDR1 LNHNV, CDR2 YYDKDF (reference sequence). The CDR3 sequence: CATSPRGRTSNEQFF. The CDR3 nucleotides read TGTGCCACCAGCCCCCGGGGGCGAACTAGTAATGAGCAGTTCTTC.

This clonotype was seen many times. The chain carries TRBV3-1 and TRBJ2-4; the D is unclear. CDR3 length equals 17 residues. V was cut by 3 bases and J by 2 bases, with 17 bases left in between. The V gene's germline CDR1 is LGHDT and CDR2 YNNKEL (reference sequence). CDR3 bases: TGTGCCAGCAGCCACGCCCTCTCGGGTTTGACCAAAAACATTCAGTACTTC. Protein sequence: CASSHALSGLTKNIQYF.